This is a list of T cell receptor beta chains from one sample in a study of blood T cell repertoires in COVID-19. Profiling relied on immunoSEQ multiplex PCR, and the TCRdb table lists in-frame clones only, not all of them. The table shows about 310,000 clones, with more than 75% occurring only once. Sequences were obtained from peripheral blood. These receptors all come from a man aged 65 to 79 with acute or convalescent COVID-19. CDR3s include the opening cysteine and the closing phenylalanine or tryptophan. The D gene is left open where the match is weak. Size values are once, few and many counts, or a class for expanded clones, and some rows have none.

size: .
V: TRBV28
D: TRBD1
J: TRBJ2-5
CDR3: CASNQPGGKETQYF
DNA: TGTGCCAGCAACCAGCCAGGGGGTAAGGAGACCCAGTACTTC

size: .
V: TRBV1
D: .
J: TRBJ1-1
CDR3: CTSSQESVQKAFF
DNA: TGCACCAGCAGCCAAGAATCAGTTCAGAAGGCTTTCTTT

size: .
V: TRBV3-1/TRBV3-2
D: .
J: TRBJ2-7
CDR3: CASSHRAYEQYF
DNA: TGTGCCAGCAGCCACAGGGCCTACGAGCAGTACTTC

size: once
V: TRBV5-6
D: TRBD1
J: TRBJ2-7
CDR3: CASSVTGQGYEQYF
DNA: TGTGCCAGCAGCGTTACGGGACAGGGGTACGAGCAGTACTTC

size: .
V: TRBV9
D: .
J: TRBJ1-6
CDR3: CASSITGNYNSPLHF
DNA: TGTGCCAGCAGCATCACCGGGAACTATAATTCACCCCTCCACTTT

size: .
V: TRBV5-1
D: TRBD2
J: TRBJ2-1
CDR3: CASSLLLAGGDEQFF
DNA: TGCGCCAGCAGCCTTCTACTAGCGGGGGGAGATGAGCAGTTCTTC

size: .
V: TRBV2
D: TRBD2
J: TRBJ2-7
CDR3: CASSTSGSFHEQYF
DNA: TGTGCCAGCAGTACTAGCGGGAGCTTTCACGAGCAGTACTTC

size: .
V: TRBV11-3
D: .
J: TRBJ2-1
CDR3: CASSQGIPYNEQFF
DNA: TGTGCCAGCAGCCAGGGGATCCCCTACAATGAGCAGTTCTTC

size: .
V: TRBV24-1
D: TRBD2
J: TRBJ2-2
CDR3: CATSDLFSGSGTGELFF
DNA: TGTGCCACCAGTGATTTGTTTAGCGGGAGTGGCACCGGGGAGCTGTTTTTT

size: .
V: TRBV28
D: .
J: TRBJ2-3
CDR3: CASSLSPRTDTQYF
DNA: TGTGCCAGCAGTTTATCTCCCCGCACAGATACGCAGTATTTT

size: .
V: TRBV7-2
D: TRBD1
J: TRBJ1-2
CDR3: CASNLLTGGYYGYTF
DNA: TGTGCCAGCAACCTTCTGACAGGGGGATACTATGGCTACACCTTC

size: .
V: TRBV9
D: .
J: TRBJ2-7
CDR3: CASSVGGLGEQYF
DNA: TGTGCCAGCAGCGTAGGTGGCCTAGGCGAGCAGTACTTC

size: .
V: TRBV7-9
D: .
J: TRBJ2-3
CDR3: CASTVTNIGYF
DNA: TGTGCCAGCACAGTGACTAACATTGGATATTTT

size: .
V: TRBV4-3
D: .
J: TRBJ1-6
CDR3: CASSQGSQINSPLHF
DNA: TGCGCCAGCAGCCAAGGGTCCCAGATTAATTCACCCCTCCACTTT

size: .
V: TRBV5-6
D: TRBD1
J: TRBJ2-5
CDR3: CASSRRTGGQETQYF
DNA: TGTGCCAGCAGCAGAAGGACAGGGGGCCAAGAGACCCAGTACTTC

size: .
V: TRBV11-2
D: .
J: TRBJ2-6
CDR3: CASSLGLARSGANVLTF
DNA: TGTGCCAGCAGCTTAGGCTTGGCTCGCTCTGGGGCCAACGTCCTGACTTTC

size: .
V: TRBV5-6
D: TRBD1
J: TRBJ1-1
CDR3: CASSLGQGLIDTEAFF
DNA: TGTGCCAGCAGCTTGGGACAGGGTCTTATCGACACTGAAGCTTTCTTT

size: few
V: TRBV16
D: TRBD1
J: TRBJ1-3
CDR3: CASSQSRTGRTIYF
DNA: TGTGCCAGCAGCCAATCCCGGACAGGGAGGACCATATATTTT